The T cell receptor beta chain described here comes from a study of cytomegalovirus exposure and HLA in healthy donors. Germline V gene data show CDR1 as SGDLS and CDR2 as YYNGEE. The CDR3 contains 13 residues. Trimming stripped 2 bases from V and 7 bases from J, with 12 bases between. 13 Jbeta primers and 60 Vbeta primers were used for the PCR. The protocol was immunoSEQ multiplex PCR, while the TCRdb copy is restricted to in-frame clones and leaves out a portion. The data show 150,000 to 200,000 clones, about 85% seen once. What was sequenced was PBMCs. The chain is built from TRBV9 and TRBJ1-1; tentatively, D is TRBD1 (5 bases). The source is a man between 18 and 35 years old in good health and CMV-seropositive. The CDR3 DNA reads TGTGCCAGCAGCGTGGCCATCGGGGGTGAAGCTTTCTTT. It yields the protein CASSVAIGGEAFF.